One sample yielded the 18 T cell receptor beta chains listed below, sequenced in a study of cytomegalovirus exposure and HLA in healthy donors (dated by TCRdb to 2016 to 2017). The library was produced with the immunoSEQ multiplex PCR assay. TCRdb retrieved this table from immuneACCESS and kept in-frame rearrangements only. Not all clones are present; in checked studies, unresolved V genes account for under half, and no reason is known for the remainder. The sample includes about 310,000 clones, with approximately 86% observed a single time. More than 0.95% of the sample belongs to the ten largest clones. The material sequenced was PBMCs. These receptors were taken from a man aged 25 to 45 in good health and CMV-seronegative.

V is TRBV5-4 and J is TRBJ2-1; the match to TRBD2 covers 8 bases. V lost 6 bases to trimming and J lost 0 bases; unmatched junction nucleotides: 14. Per germline, CDR1 SGHNT and CDR2 YYREEE (reference sequence). This CDR3 spans 18 amino acids. The CDR3 nucleotides read TGTGCCAGCACGGGGCTAGCGGGTCGCAAAAGCTCCTACAATGAGCAGTTCTTC. It yields the protein CASTGLAGRKSSYNEQFF.

The V and J genes are TRBV10-1 and TRBJ1-1; 7 bases are a match to TRBD1. The V gene's germline CDR1 is WNHNN and CDR2 SYGVQD (reference sequence). CDR3 length: 14 residues. The V gene end was trimmed by 6 bases and the J gene end by 0 bases; junction bases not matched to a gene: 4. The DNA of the CDR3 is TGCGCCAGCAGCCTGGACAGGATGAACACTGAAGCTTTCTTT. It is translated as CASSLDRMNTEAFF.

The gene calls are TRBV27 and TRBJ1-5; 10 bases match TRBD1. J was trimmed by 7 bases and V by 7 bases; bases with no gene match: 7. Germline values: CDR1 MNHEY, CDR2 SMNVEV (reference sequence). The length of the CDR3 is 14 residues. In DNA, the CDR3 is TGTGCCAGCAAACCGGGACAGGGGAGACAGCCCCAGCATTTT. Its translation is CASKPGQGRQPQHF.

CDR3 region: CATRTGTDTQYF. CDR3 nucleotides: TGTGCCACCCGGACAGGCACAGATACGCAGTATTTT. The gene calls are TRBV2 and TRBJ2-3, with D possibly TRBD1 on 6 matching bases. Germline CDR1 and CDR2: SNHLY and FYNNEI. CDR3 size: 12 residues. The ends were cut back, 10 bases at V and 1 base at J, with 9 bases in the middle.

The genes are TRBV7-9 and TRBJ1-3; D is possibly TRBD1 (6 bases). This CDR3 is built from 16 residues. V was trimmed by 4 bases and J by 0 bases, leaving 13 bases between them. The germline CDR1 and CDR2 sequences are SEHNR and FQNEAQ (reference sequence). CDR3 protein: CASSSRGAGSGNTIYF. CDR3 sequence (DNA): TGTGCCAGCAGCTCCCGGGGGGCAGGCTCTGGAAACACCATATATTTT.

J is TRBJ1-6 and V is TRBV18; possible D gene TRBD1, 6 bases. The CDR3 sequence is 15 residues long. The germline V gene has CDR1 KGHSH and CDR2 LQKENI. Trimming pared 3 bases from V and 6 bases from J, leaving 12 bases between. DNA for the CDR3: TGTGCCAGCTCACCGTCGGGACACGTTAATTCACCCCTCCACTTT. Translated: CASSPSGHVNSPLHF.

This rearrangement joins TRBV20-1 to TRBJ1-2; 8 bases agree with TRBD1. The CDR3 contains 11 residues. The ends lost 6 bases at V and 8 bases at J; junction bases unmatched: 5. Germline V gene data show CDR1 as DFQATT and CDR2 as SNEGSKA (reference sequence). CDR3 DNA sequence: TGCAGTGCGGGACAGGCTTTCGGCTACACCTTC. It is translated as CSAGQAFGYTF.

The chain uses TRBV5-4 and TRBJ2-1, with D possibly matching TRBD1 (6 bases). CDR1 SGHNT and CDR2 YYREEE come from the germline V gene (reference sequence). Trimming stripped 2 bases from V and 4 bases from J, with 16 bases between. This CDR3 spans 16 amino acids. The CDR3 region has the DNA TGTGCCAGCAGCTTATCATCCGGACAGATGTACAATGAGCAGTTCTTC. Its translation: CASSLSSGQMYNEQFF.

In DNA form, the CDR3 reads TGTGCCAGCAGCCGGACAGGGAAGACGTGGGCCACTGAAGCTTTCTTT. Translating it yields CASSRTGKTWATEAFF. This chain uses TRBV5-6 with TRBJ1-1; 8 bases line up with TRBD1. From germline, CDR1 is SGHDT and CDR2 YYEEEE. CDR3 size: 16 residues. The junction had 12 bases not matched to a gene; V was cut back by 4 bases and J by 4 bases.

The CDR3 loop reads CASGSSGGSQETQYF. The CDR3 nucleotides are TGCGCCAGCGGGTCTAGCGGGGGCTCCCAAGAGACCCAGTACTTC. This chain joins TRBV5-1 and TRBJ2-5; 10 nucleotides align to TRBD2. Germline CDR1 SGHRS, CDR2 YFSETQ. V lost 7 bases and J lost 1; bases outside the gene matches: 7. The length of the CDR3 is 15 residues.

The chain recombines TRBV4-1 with TRBJ2-3, with 12 bases that match TRBD2. Germline V gives CDR1 MGHRA, CDR2 YSYEKL. CDR3 size: 17 residues. V gave up 4 bases and J gave up 6 bases; unmatched junction bases: 11. CDR3 bases: TGCGCCAGCAGCCGCTACGGAGGACTAGCGGGATTGGATACGCAGTATTTT. Residues: CASSRYGGLAGLDTQYF.

The V and J genes are TRBV4-3 and TRBJ2-3, with TRBD1 matching over 10 bases. Germline V CDR1 and CDR2: LGHNA, YSLEER. The V and J ends lost 0 bases and 1 base, in that order; junction bases with no gene match: 4. This CDR3 is built from 17 residues. The CDR3 nucleotides are TGCGCCAGCAGCCAAGACCCCGGGACAGGGGGCACAGATACGCAGTATTTT. Protein: CASSQDPGTGGTDTQYF.

This clone was recorded once. The chain uses TRBV4-3 and TRBJ2-1, with unresolved D. Germline CDR1 reads LGHNA; CDR2 reads YSLEER. Trimming shortened V by 0 bases and J by 1 base, and 10 bases separated the two germline ends. The CDR3 spans 16 residues. The CDR3 sequence is CASSQDSYGSYNEQFF. DNA for the CDR3: TGCGCCAGCAGCCAAGATAGCTACGGGTCCTACAATGAGCAGTTCTTC.

This clone appeared a single time. The chain recombines TRBV5-1 with TRBJ2-2; D is perhaps TRBD2 (5 bases). The CDR3 covers 17 residues. Trimming removed 2 bases from V and 1 base from J, with 15 bases in between. The germline V gene has CDR1 SGHRS and CDR2 YFSETQ. The CDR3, as DNA: TGCGCCAGCAGCTTAGACCTCCCGGGGATGAACACCGGGGAGCTGTTTTTT. Protein sequence: CASSLDLPGMNTGELFF. The full variable domain, completed using reference TRBV5-1 and TRBJ2-2, is KAGVTQTPRYLIKTRGQQVTLSCSPISGHRSVSWYQQTPGQGLQFLFEYFSETQRNKGNFPGRFSGRQFSNSRSEMNVSTLELGDSALYLCASSLDLPGMNTGELFFGEGSRLTVL.

The J gene is TRBJ2-1, the V gene TRBV11-2; 8 bases align to TRBD2. CDR3 length: 16 amino acids. With 7 bases clipped from V and 3 bases from J, the junction kept 11 bases outside the gene matches. The germline CDR1 and CDR2 sequences are SGHAT and FQNNGV. The CDR3 loop is CASTATGTRGYNEQFF. As DNA, the CDR3 is TGTGCCAGCACCGCCACCGGGACTAGGGGCTACAATGAGCAGTTCTTC.

In nucleotides, the CDR3 is TGTGCCAGCAGCAAGGGACACCACTACGAGCAGTACTTC. Protein: CASSKGHHYEQYF. This chain connects TRBV21-1 to TRBJ2-7; the DNA was not used to check the table's D call, TRBD1. TRBV21-1 is assigned pseudogene status. The CDR3 spans 13 residues.

The chain employs TRBV7-9 and TRBJ1-2; D is uncertain. The CDR3 has 14 amino acids. Germline CDR1 reads SEHNR; CDR2 reads FQNEAQ (reference sequence). V was cut by 0 bases and J by 4 bases, with 9 bases left in between. CDR3 nucleotides: TGTGCCAGCAGCTTAGCTCCAGGTTTCTATGGCTACACCTTC. Its protein is CASSLAPGFYGYTF.

The rearrangement joins TRBV7-2 to TRBJ2-5; TRBD1 matches 7 bases. V shed 1 base and J 2 bases; nucleotides not matched to a gene: 4. The CDR3 runs 15 residues. CDR1 is SGHTA and CDR2 is FQGNSA in the germline V gene. The CDR3 region has the DNA TGTGCCAGCAGCTTAGTTACAGGGGCGCAAGAGACCCAGTACTTC. This sequence encodes CASSLVTGAQETQYF.